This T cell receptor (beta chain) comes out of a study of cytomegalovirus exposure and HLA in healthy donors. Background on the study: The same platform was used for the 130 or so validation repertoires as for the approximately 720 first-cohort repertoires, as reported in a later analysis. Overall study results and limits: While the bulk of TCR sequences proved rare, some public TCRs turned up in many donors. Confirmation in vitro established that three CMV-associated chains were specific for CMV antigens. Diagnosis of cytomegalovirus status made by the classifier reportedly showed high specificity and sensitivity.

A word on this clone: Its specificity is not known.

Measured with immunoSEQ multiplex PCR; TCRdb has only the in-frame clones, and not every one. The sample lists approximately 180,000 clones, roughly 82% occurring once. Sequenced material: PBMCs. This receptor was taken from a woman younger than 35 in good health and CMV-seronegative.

The CDR3 reads CASAGDTEAFF. CDR3 DNA sequence: TGTGCCAGCGCAGGGGACACTGAAGCTTTCTTT. The V call is TRBV5-4, the J call TRBJ1-1; a weak D match, TRBD1 (6 bases). CDR3 length: 11 amino acids. CDR1 is SGHNT and CDR2 is YYREEE in the germline V gene (reference sequence). The V end was cut by 7 bases, the J end by 3 bases, with 7 bases between. The entire variable domain, with the rest obtained from reference TRBV5-4 and TRBJ1-1, is as follows: ETGVTQSPTHLIKTRGQQVTLRCSSQSGHNTVSWYQQALGQGPQFIFQYYREEENGRGNFPPRFSGLQFPNYSSELNVNALELDDSALYLCASAGDTEAFFGQGTRLTVV.